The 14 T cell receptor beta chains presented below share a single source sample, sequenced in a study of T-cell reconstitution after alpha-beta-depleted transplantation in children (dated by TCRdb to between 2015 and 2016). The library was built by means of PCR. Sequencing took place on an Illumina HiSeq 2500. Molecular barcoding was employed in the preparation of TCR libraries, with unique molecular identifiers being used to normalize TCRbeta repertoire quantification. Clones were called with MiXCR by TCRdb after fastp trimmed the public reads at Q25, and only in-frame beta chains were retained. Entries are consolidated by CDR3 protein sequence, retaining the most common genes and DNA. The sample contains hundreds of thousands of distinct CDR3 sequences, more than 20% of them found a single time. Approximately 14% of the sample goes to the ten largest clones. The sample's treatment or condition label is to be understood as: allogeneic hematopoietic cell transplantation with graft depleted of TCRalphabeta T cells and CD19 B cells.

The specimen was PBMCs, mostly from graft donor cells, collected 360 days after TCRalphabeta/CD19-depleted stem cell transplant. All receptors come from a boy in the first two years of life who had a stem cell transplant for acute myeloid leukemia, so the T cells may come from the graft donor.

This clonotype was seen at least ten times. CDR3 residues: CASSLIAGGYNEQFF. The CDR3 DNA reads TGTGCCAGCAGCTTAATAGCGGGGGGTTACAATGAGCAGTTCTTC. V and J are TRBV5-5 and TRBJ2-1; 10 bases agree with TRBD2. V shed 2 bases, J shed 4 bases, and the junction held 3 bases outside the gene matches. Germline V gives CDR1 SGHKS, CDR2 YYEKEE (reference sequence). This CDR3 spans 15 amino acids.

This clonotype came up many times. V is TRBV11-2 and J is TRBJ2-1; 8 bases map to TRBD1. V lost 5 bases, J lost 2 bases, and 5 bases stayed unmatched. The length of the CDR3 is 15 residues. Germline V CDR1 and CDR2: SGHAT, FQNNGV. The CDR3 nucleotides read TGTGCCAGCAGCCCCGGGACAGGTCCCTACAATGAGCAGTTCTTC. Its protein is CASSPGTGPYNEQFF.

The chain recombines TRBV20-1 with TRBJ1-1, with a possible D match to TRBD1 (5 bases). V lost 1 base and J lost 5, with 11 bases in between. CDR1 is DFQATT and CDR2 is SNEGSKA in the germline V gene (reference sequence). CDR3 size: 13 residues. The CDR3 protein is CSARVRGGTEAFF. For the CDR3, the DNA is TGCAGTGCTAGAGTCCGGGGGGGTACTGAAGCTTTCTTT.

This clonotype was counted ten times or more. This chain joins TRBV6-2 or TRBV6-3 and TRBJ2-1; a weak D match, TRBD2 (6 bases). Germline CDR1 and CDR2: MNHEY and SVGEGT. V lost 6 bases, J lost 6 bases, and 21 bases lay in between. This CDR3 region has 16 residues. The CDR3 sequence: CASRPYLGGWGNEQFF. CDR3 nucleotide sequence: TGTGCCAGCAGGCCCTATTTGGGGGGATGGGGCAATGAGCAGTTCTTC.

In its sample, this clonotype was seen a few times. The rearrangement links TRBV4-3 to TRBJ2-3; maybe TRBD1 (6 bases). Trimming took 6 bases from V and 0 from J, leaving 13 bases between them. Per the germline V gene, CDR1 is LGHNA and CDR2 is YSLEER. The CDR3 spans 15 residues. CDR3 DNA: TGCGCCAGCAGACGTAACAGGGAGAGCACAGATACGCAGTATTTT. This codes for CASRRNRESTDTQYF.

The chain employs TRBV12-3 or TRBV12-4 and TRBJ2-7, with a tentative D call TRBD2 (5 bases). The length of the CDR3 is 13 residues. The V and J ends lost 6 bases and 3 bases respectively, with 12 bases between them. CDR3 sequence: CASSGWTDYEQYF. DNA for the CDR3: TGTGCCAGCAGCGGGTGGACTGACTACGAGCAGTACTTC.

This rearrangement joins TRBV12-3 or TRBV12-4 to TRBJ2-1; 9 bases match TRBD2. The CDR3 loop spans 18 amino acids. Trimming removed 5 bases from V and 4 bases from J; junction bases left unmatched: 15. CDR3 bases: TGTGCCAGCAGTCACGACGGAGTGGTGACTAGCGGATACAATGAGCAGTTCTTC. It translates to CASSHDGVVTSGYNEQFF.

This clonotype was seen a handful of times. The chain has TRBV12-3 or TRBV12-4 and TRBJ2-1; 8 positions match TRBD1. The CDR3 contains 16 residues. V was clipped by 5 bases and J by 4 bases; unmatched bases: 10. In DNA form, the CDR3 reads TGTGCCAGCAGTCCGGTGCAGGGGGCGCAGTACAATGAGCAGTTCTTC. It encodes CASSPVQGAQYNEQFF.

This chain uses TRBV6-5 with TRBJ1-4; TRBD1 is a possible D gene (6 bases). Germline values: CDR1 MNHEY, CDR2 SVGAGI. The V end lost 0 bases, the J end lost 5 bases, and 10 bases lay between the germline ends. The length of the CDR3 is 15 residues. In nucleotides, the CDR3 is TGTGCCAGCAGTTACTCACAGGGCCTAAATGAAAAACTGTTTTTT. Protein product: CASSYSQGLNEKLFF.

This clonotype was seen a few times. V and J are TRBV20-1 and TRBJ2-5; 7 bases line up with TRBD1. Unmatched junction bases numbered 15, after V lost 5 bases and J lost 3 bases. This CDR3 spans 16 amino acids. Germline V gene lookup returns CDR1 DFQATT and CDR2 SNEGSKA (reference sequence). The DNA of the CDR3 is TGCAGTGCTGCGCAGGGACAGCCGAATCGAAAAGAGACCCAGTACTTC. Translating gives CSAAQGQPNRKETQYF.

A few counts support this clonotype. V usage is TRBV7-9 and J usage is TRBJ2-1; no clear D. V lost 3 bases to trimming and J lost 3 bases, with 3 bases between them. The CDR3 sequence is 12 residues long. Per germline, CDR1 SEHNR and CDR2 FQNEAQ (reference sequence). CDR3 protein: CASSFYYNEQFF. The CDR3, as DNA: TGTGCCAGCAGCTTTTACTACAATGAGCAGTTCTTC.

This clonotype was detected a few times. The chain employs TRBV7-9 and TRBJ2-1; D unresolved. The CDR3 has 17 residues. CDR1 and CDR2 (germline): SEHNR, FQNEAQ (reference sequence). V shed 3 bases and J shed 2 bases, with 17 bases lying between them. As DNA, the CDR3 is TGTGCCAGCAGCTTGTGGGTTACGACCGTGACCTACAATGAGCAGTTCTTC. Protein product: CASSLWVTTVTYNEQFF.

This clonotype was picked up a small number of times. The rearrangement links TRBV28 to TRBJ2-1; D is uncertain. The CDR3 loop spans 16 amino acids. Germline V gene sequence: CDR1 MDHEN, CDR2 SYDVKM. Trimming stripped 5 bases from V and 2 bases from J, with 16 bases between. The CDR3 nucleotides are TGTGCCAGCAGTGGCCCTGATAGCCGAACCTACAATGAGCAGTTCTTC. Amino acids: CASSGPDSRTYNEQFF.

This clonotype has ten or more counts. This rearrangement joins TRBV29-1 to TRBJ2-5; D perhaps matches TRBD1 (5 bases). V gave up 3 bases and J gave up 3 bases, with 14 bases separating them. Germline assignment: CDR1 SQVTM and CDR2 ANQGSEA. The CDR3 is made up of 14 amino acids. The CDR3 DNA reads TGCAGCGTTGATTGGGTTGACAGTGAAGAGACCCAGTACTTC. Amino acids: CSVDWVDSEETQYF.